The table lists the clone carrying this TCR beta chain with a count of one. TCRdb keeps only in-frame clones here, not all; method: immunoSEQ multiplex PCR. The sample contains about 190,000 clones, around 90% of which appear only once. The sample is drawn from a study of control samples from healthy donors and cancer patients. The source material was blood. This TCR was sampled from a man aged 25 to 40 in good health.

The CDR3 DNA is TGTGCCAGCAGCTTAGGCGCCAGCCTTCAAACAGATACGCAGTATTTT. It specifies CASSLGASLQTDTQYF. The rearrangement joins TRBV5-4 to TRBJ2-3; D remains unclear. V shed 2 bases and J shed 3 bases, with 16 bases lying between them. CDR1 is SGHNT and CDR2 is YYREEE in the germline V gene (reference sequence). The CDR3 consists of 16 residues.